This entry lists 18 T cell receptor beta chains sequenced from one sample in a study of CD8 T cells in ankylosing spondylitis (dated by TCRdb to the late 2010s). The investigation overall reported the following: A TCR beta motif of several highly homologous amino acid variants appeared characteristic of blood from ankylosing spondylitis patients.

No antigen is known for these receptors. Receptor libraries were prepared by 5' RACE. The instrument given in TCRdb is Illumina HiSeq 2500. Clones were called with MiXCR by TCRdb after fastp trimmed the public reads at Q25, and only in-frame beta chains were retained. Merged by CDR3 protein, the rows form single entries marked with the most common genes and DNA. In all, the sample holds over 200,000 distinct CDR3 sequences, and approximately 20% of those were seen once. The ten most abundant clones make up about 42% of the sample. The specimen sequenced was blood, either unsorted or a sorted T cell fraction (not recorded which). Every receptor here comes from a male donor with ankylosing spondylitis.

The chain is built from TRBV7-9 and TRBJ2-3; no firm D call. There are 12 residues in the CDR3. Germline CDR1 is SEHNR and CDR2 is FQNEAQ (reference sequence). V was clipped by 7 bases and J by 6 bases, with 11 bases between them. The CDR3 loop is CASTTPRDTQYF. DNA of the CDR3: TGTGCCAGCACCACCCCTCGGGATACGCAGTATTTT.

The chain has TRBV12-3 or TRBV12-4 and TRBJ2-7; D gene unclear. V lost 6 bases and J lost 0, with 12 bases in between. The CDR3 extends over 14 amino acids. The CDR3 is CASSSRVSSYEQYF. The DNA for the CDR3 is TGTGCCAGCAGCTCAAGGGTAAGCTCCTACGAGCAGTACTTC.

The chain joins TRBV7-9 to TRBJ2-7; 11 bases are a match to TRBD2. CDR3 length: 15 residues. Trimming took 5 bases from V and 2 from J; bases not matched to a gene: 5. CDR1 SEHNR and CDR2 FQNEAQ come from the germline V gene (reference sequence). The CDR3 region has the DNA TGTGCCAGCAGCATTGGACTAGCGGGTACCTACGAGCAGTACTTC. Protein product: CASSIGLAGTYEQYF.

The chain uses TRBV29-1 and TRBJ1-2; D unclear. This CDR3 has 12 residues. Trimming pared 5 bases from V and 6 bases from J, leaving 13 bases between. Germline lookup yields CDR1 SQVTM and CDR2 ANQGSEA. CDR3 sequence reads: CSVPGIADGYTF. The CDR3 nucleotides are TGCAGCGTTCCGGGGATCGCCGATGGCTACACCTTC.

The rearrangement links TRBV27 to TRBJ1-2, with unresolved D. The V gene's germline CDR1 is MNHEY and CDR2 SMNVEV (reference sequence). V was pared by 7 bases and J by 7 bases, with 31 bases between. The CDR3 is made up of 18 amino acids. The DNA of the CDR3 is TGTGCCAGCACTAACCCCCCCGCCCGGGATGGAAAGCTGGTTGGCTACACCTTC. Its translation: CASTNPPARDGKLVGYTF.

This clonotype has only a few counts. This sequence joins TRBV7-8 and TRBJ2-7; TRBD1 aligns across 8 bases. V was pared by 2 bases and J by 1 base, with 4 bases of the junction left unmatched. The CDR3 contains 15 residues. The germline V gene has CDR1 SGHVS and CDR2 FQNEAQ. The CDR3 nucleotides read TGTGCCAGCAGCTTATCCGGGACAGGATCCTACGAGCAGTACTTC. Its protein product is CASSLSGTGSYEQYF.

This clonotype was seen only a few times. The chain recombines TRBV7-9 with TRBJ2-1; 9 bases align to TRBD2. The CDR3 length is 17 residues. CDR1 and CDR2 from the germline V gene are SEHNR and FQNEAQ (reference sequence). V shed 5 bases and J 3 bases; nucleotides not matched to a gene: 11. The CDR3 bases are TGTGCCAGCAGCGGCAAAAGGGATAGCGGGGGCTACAATGAGCAGTTCTTC. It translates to CASSGKRDSGGYNEQFF.

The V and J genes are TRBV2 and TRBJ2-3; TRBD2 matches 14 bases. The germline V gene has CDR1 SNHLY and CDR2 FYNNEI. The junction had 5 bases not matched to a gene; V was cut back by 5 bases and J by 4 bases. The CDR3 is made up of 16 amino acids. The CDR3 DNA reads TGTGCCAGCAGTATGACTAGCGGGGGGGGAGCAGATACGCAGTATTTT. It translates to CASSMTSGGGADTQYF.

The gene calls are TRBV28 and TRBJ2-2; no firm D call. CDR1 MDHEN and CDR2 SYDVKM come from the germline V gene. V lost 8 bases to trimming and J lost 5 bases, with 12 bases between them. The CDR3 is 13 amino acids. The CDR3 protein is CASGSLDTGELFF. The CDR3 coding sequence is TGTGCCAGCGGTTCCCTAGATACCGGGGAGCTGTTTTTT. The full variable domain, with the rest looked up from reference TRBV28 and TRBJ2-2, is DVKVTQSSRYLVKRTGEKVFLECVQDMDHENMFWYRQDPGLGLRLIYFSYDVKMKEKGDIPEGYSVSREKKERFSLILESASTNQTSMYLCASGSLDTGELFFGEGSRLTVL.

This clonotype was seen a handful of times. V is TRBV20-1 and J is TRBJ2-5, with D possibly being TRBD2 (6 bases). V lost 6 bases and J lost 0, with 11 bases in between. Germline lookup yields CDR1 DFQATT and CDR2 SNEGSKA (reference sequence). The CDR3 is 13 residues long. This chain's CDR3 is CSAVAVNQETQYF. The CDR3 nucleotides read TGCAGTGCAGTAGCGGTTAACCAAGAGACCCAGTACTTC.

The CDR3 loop reads CASSPLDRHYGYTF. The CDR3 DNA is TGTGCCAGCAGTCCGTTGGACAGACACTATGGCTACACCTTC. The V and J genes are TRBV6-1 and TRBJ1-2; perhaps TRBD1 as D (6 bases). The CDR3 has 14 amino acids. V lost 5 bases and J 3 bases, leaving 13 bases between the germline ends. Per germline, CDR1 MNHNS and CDR2 SASEGT.

CDR3: CASSPEGASHGYTF. The CDR3 nucleotides are TGTGCCAGCAGCCCCGAAGGGGCGTCCCATGGCTACACCTTC. The chain couples TRBV9 to TRBJ1-2, with a weak D call TRBD1 (5 bases). This CDR3 region has 14 residues. The V and J ends lost 4 bases and 6 bases respectively, with 16 bases between them. From germline, CDR1 is SGDLS and CDR2 YYNGEE.

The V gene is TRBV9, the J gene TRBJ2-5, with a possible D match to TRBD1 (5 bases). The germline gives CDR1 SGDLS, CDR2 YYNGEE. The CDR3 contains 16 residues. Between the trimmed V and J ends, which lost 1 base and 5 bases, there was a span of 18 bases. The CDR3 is CASSVSRVTVRETQYF. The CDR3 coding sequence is TGTGCCAGCAGCGTATCCAGGGTGACCGTTCGGGAGACCCAGTACTTC.

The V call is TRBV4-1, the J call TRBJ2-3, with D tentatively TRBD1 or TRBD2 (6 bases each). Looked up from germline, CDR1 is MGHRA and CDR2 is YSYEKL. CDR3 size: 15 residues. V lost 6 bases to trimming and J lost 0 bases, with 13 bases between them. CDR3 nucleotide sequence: TGCGCCAGCAGACGGACGGGGGCGAGCACAGATACGCAGTATTTT. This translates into CASRRTGASTDTQYF.

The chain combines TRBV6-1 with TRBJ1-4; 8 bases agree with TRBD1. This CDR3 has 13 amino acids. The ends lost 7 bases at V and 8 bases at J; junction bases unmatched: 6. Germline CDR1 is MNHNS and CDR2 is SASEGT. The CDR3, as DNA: TGTGCCAGCAAGAAGACAGGGGTGGAAAAACTGTTTTTT. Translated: CASKKTGVEKLFF.

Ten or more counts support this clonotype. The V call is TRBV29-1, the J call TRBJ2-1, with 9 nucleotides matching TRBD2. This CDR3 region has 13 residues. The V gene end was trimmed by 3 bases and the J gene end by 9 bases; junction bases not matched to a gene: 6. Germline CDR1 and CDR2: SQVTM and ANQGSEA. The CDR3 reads CSVDGGGASEQFF. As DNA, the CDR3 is TGCAGCGTTGATGGCGGGGGGGCCTCTGAGCAGTTCTTC.

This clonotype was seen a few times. DNA for the CDR3: TGTGCCAGCAGCCAAGATAATGCCGGGGAGCTGTTTTTT. Its translation: CASSQDNAGELFF. The chain employs TRBV3-1 and TRBJ2-2; D is ambiguous. This CDR3 is 13 amino acids long. With 0 bases removed from V and 6 bases from J, the gap between germline ends came to 5 bases. Germline CDR1 LGHDT, CDR2 YNNKEL (reference sequence).

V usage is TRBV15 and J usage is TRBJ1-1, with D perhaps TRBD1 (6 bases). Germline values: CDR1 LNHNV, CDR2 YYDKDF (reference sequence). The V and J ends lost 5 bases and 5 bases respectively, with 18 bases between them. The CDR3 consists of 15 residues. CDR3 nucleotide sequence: TGTGCCACCAGCGGCCGTCACAGGGAGGGGACTGAAGCTTTCTTT. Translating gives CATSGRHREGTEAFF.